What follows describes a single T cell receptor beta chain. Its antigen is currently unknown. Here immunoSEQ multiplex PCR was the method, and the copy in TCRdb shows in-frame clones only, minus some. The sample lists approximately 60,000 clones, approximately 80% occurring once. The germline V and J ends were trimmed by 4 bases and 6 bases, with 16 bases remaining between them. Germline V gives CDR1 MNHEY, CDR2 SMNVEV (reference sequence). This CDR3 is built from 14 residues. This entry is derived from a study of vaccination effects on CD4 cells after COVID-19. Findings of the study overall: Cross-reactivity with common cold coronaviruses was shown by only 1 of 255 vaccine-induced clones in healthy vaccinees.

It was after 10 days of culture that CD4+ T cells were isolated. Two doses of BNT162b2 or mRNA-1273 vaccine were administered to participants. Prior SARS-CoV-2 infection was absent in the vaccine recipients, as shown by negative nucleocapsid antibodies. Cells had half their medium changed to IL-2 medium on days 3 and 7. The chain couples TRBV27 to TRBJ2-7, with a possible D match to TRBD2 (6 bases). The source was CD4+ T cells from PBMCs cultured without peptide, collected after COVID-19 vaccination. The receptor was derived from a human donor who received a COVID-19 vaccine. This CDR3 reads CASSSRPGLPEQYF. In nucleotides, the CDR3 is TGTGCCAGCAGTTCCAGGCCGGGACTCCCCGAGCAGTACTTC.